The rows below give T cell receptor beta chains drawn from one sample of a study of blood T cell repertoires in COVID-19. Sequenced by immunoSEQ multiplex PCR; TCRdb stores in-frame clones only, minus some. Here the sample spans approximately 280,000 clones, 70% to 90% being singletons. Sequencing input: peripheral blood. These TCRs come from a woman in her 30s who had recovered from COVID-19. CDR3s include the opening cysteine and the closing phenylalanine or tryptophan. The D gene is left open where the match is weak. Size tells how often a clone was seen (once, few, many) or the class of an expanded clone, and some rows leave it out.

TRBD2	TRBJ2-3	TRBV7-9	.	TGTGCCAGCAGTTCTAGCGGGGGCGATACGCAGTATTTT	CASSSSGGDTQYF
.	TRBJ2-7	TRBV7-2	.	TGTGCCAGCAGCTTAGAGAAGACACACGAGCAGTACTTC	CASSLEKTHEQYF
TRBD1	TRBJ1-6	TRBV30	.	TGTGCCTGGAGTCAGGGGGATTCACCCCTCCACTTT	CAWSQGDSPLHF
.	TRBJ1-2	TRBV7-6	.	TGTGCCAGCAGCTTGAGCTATGGCTACACCTTC	CASSLSYGYTF
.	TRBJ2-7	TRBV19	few	TGTGCCAGTAGTGGGCAGGGAAGCTACGAGCAGTACTTC	CASSGQGSYEQYF
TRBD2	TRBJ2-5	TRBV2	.	TGTGCCACGACGTTCAGCGGGAGGGGTGAGACCCAGTACTTC	CATTFSGRGETQYF
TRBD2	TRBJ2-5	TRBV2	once	TGTGCCAGCATGGGACTAGCGGGGGATGGGACCCAGTACTTC	CASMGLAGDGTQYF
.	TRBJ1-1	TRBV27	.	TGTGCCAGCAAGAGCGGGGGACTCGAAGCTTTCTTT	CASKSGGLEAFF
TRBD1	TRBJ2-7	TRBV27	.	TGTGCCAGCAACTCAGGTTGGGGGACAGGGATGGACGAGCAGTACTTC	CASNSGWGTGMDEQYF
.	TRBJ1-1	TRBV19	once	TGTGCCAGTAGTGGGGAGGGCACTGAAGCTTTCTTT	CASSGEGTEAFF
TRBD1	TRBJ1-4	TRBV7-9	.	TGTGCCAGCAGCTTCGGACAGGGGGTCATGGGTAATGAAAAACTGTTTTTT	CASSFGQGVMGNEKLFF
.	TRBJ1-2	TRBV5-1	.	TGCGCCAGCAGCTTGGGTGGCAGCGGGGATGGCTACACCTTC	CASSLGGSGDGYTF
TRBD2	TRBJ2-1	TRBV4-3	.	TGCGCCAGCAGCCAAGTTCCTAGCGGGAGTATTGAGCAGTTCTTC	CASSQVPSGSIEQFF
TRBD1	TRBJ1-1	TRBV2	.	TGTGCCAGCCGGGACAGGACGAACACTGAAGCTTTCTTT	CASRDRTNTEAFF
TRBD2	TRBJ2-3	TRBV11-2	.	TGTGCCAGCAGCTTAGTAGCGGGGGGGGCAGATACGCAGTATTTT	CASSLVAGGADTQYF
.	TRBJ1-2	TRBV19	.	TGTGCCAGTAGTATGCAGGGGTTGAACTATGGCTACACCTTC	CASSMQGLNYGYTF
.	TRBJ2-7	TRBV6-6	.	TGTGCCAGCAGTTATCGCGGGGCTGAGTACGAGCAGTACTTC	CASSYRGAEYEQYF
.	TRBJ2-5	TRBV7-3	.	TGTGCCAGCAGCTTAAGCGGACTCGGTGTTGGGGAGACCCAGTACTTC	CASSLSGLGVGETQYF
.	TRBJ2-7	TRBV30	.	TGTGCCTGGAACGCCGGTACCTACGAGCAGTACTTC	CAWNAGTYEQYF